A single sample gave rise to the 25 T cell receptor beta chains below, sequenced in a study of blood T cell repertoires in COVID-19. Libraries were prepared by immunoSEQ multiplex PCR; TCRdb keeps only in-frame clonotypes and omits some of them. This sample yields under 250,000 clones, of which about four fifths are seen a single time; approximately 3.5% belongs to the top ten. The sequencing sample was made of peripheral blood. All receptors derive from a woman aged 18-29 years with acute or convalescent COVID-19.

On this clone: The DNA is omitted, as the CDR3 cannot be located on it reliably, and the CDR3 follows TCRdb's listing. J is TRBJ1-2 and V is TRBV28; the table's D call, TRBD1, has no DNA check behind it. The germline V gene encodes CDR1 MDHEN and CDR2 SYDVKM. The CDR3 adds up to 13 amino acids, both ends counted. The CDR3 loop reads CASSFLAEYGYTF.

This chain links TRBV19 with TRBJ2-2; D may be TRBD2 (5 bases). CDR1 and CDR2 from the germline V gene are LNHDA and SQIVND (reference sequence). V lost 5 bases and J 4 bases, leaving 8 bases between the germline ends. The CDR3 totals 13 residues. CDR3 in DNA: TGTGCCAGTAGTTCCACTAGCACCGGGGAGCTGTTTTTT. Translating it yields CASSSTSTGELFF.

The chain combines TRBV4-3 with TRBJ2-2; D call uncertain. The germline gives CDR1 LGHNA, CDR2 YSLEER. The germline V and J ends were trimmed by 0 bases and 0 bases, with 11 bases remaining between them. There are 17 residues in the CDR3. In DNA form, the CDR3 reads TGCGCCAGCAGCCAAGATTGGGCCAGTGCGAACACCGGGGAGCTGTTTTTT. Translating it yields CASSQDWASANTGELFF.

This chain connects TRBV6-5 to TRBJ2-3; the match to TRBD1 covers 7 bases. V gave up 10 bases and J gave up 1 base; unmatched junction bases: 8. The V gene's germline CDR1 is MNHEY and CDR2 SVGAGI. There are 14 residues in the CDR3. The CDR3 reads CATGTASRTDTQYF. Here the CDR3 DNA reads TGTGCCACGGGGACAGCCAGCCGCACAGATACGCAGTATTTT.

The V call is TRBV9, the J call TRBJ1-6; D not certain. Per germline, CDR1 SGDLS and CDR2 YYNGEE. The CDR3 runs 14 residues. Trimming removed 0 bases from V and 10 bases from J, with 11 bases in between. CDR3 loop: CASSVGGIGSPLHF. In nucleotides, the CDR3 is TGTGCCAGCAGCGTAGGAGGGATAGGATCACCCCTCCACTTT.

The J gene is TRBJ2-5, the V gene TRBV9; 7 nucleotides line up with TRBD2. From germline, CDR1 is SGDLS and CDR2 YYNGEE. CDR3 size: 14 residues. J was trimmed by 1 base and V by 2 bases; bases with no gene match: 2. The CDR3 nucleotides read TGTGCCAGCAGCGTGAGCGGGATCCAAGAGACCCAGTACTTC. It encodes CASSVSGIQETQYF.

This chain connects TRBV5-6 to TRBJ2-7; D possibly corresponds to TRBD2 (5 bases). The CDR3 contains 16 residues. Trimming cost V 2 bases and J 0 bases, with 15 bases left between them. CDR1 is SGHDT and CDR2 is YYEEEE in the germline V gene. CDR3 bases: TGTGCCAGCAGCTTAATACTACGAGGGAGCTCCTACGAGCAGTACTTC. This encodes CASSLILRGSSYEQYF.

As DNA, the CDR3 is TGTGCCAGTAAAGCGAGGGACAGGGAGAACACTGAAGCTTTCTTT. Protein sequence: CASKARDRENTEAFF. This chain uses TRBV19 with TRBJ1-1, with 9 bases fitting TRBD1. The V gene's germline CDR1 is LNHDA and CDR2 SQIVND (reference sequence). Losses at the gene ends were 7 bases for V and 1 base for J; bases not matched to a gene: 7. The CDR3 has 15 amino acids.

A few counts support this clone. The chain carries TRBV6-5 and TRBJ1-1; D is undetermined. The CDR3 runs 15 residues. V lost 0 bases, J lost 2 bases, and 10 bases lay in between. Germline lookup yields CDR1 MNHEY and CDR2 SVGAGI. The CDR3 sequence is CASSYSLRLNTEAFF. The DNA of the CDR3 is TGTGCCAGCAGTTACTCGCTCAGACTTAACACTGAAGCTTTCTTT.

The chain employs TRBV5-8 and TRBJ2-1; 11 positions agree with TRBD1. This CDR3 has 17 amino acids. CDR1 and CDR2 (germline): SGHTS, YDEGEE. V lost 3 bases to trimming and J lost 1 base; unmatched junction nucleotides: 6. The CDR3 sequence is CASSWAGTGGSYNEQFF. The CDR3 DNA sequence: TGTGCCAGCAGCTGGGCGGGGACAGGGGGATCCTACAATGAGCAGTTCTTC.

At least ten counts were recorded for this clone. J is TRBJ1-6 and V is TRBV7-2; the D is unclear. Trimming stripped 2 bases from V and 10 bases from J, with 12 bases between. Germline lookup yields CDR1 SGHTA and CDR2 FQGNSA. The CDR3 sequence is 14 residues long. The CDR3 region is CASSLREVRSPLHF. CDR3 nucleotide sequence: TGTGCCAGCAGCTTAAGGGAGGTTCGATCACCCCTCCACTTT.

The table lists this clone with a count of one. The J gene is TRBJ2-3, the V gene TRBV7-6; possible D gene TRBD1, 6 bases. The V and J ends lost 0 bases and 3 bases respectively, with 10 bases between them. This CDR3 is 15 amino acids long. The germline V gene encodes CDR1 SGHVS and CDR2 FNYEAQ. The CDR3 DNA reads as TGTGCCAGCAGCTTAGCTGGGCAGGGGACAGATACGCAGTATTTT. Translated, it gives CASSLAGQGTDTQYF.

The rearrangement uses TRBV6-6 and TRBJ2-7; 8 positions match TRBD2. The length of the CDR3 is 15 residues. Trimming took 2 bases from V and 3 from J; bases not matched to a gene: 6. CDR1 is MNHNY, CDR2 SVGAGI, per germline (reference sequence). CDR3 DNA sequence: TGTGCCAGCAGTTACCCCAGAAGCGGGAGCTACGAGCAGTACTTC. Protein: CASSYPRSGSYEQYF.

The V gene is TRBV7-8, the J gene TRBJ1-1, with unresolved D. The V end was cut by 5 bases, the J end by 1 base, with 8 bases between. The CDR3 is 13 residues long. Per the germline V gene, CDR1 is SGHVS and CDR2 is FQNEAQ. The CDR3 region is CASSRRGNTEAFF. The CDR3 coding sequence is TGTGCCAGCAGCCGCCGAGGGAACACTGAAGCTTTCTTT.

A note on this clone: Relative to the germline gene, one junction end is altered; a read error may explain this. The chain carries TRBV5-8 and TRBJ2-3, with 10 bases lining up with TRBD2. Germline V CDR1 and CDR2: SGHTS, YDEGEE. The CDR3 has 12 residues. The CDR3 sequence is CASSLSGRGLFF. The CDR3 DNA is TGTGCCAGCAGCCTCAGCGGGAGGGGACTATTTTTT.

V and J are TRBV5-4 and TRBJ2-3; the match to TRBD2 covers 7 bases. Looked up from germline, CDR1 is SGHNT and CDR2 is YYREEE (reference sequence). The V segment lost 0 bases and the J segment 4 bases; nucleotides outside the gene matches: 8. There are 16 residues in the CDR3. The CDR3 loop reads CASSLEGLVFPDTQYF. CDR3 nucleotide sequence: TGTGCCAGCAGCTTGGAAGGACTAGTGTTTCCAGATACGCAGTATTTT.

This chain links TRBV5-4 with TRBJ1-2; D gene uncertain. V was cut by 0 bases and J by 8 bases, with 11 bases left in between. CDR1 is SGHNT and CDR2 is YYREEE in the germline V gene (reference sequence). This CDR3 contains 13 residues. CDR3 nucleotide sequence: TGTGCCAGCAGCTTGGAACTCGGTCTCGGCTACACCTTC. It codes for CASSLELGLGYTF.

This clone was seen many times. As DNA, the CDR3 is TGTGCCAGCAGCCAATTAAACGTCCTGACTTTC. It yields the protein CASSQLNVLTF. The rearrangement links TRBV3-1 (or the pseudogene TRBV3-2) to TRBJ2-6, with D hard to call. The V end lost 2 bases, the J end lost 10 bases, and 3 bases lay between the germline ends. Per germline, CDR1 LGHDT and CDR2 YNNKEL (reference sequence). The CDR3 consists of 11 residues.

V usage is TRBV6-6 and J usage is TRBJ1-3; maybe TRBD1 (6 bases). The length of the CDR3 is 14 residues. Germline V lookup: CDR1 MNHNY, CDR2 SVGAGI (reference sequence). V shed 7 bases and J shed 3 bases, with 13 bases lying between them. The CDR3 nucleotides are TGTGCCAGCAAGTTCCAAGGGGGTGGAAACACCATATATTTT. Residues: CASKFQGGGNTIYF.

The chain combines TRBV5-1 with TRBJ2-2; weak D call: TRBD1 (6 bases). Between the trimmed V and J ends, which lost 7 bases and 4 bases, there was a span of 17 bases. CDR3 length: 15 residues. Looked up from germline, CDR1 is SGHRS and CDR2 is YFSETQ. CDR3 sequence reads: CASGTTGQTTGELFF. Written as DNA, the CDR3 is TGCGCCAGCGGCACGACAGGACAAACCACCGGGGAGCTGTTTTTT.

The chain carries TRBV5-5 and TRBJ1-5, with TRBD1 matching 11 bases. Germline V lookup: CDR1 SGHKS, CDR2 YYEKEE (reference sequence). Trimming took 4 bases from V and 7 from J; bases not matched to a gene: 7. This CDR3 is 15 amino acids long. The CDR3, as DNA: TGTGCCAGCAGCAGGACAGGGGGCGCAGGACAGCCCCAGCATTTT. The encoded protein is CASSRTGGAGQPQHF. Full variable domain (remainder filled in from reference TRBV5-5 and TRBJ1-5): DAGVTQSPTHLIKTRGQQVTLRCSPISGHKSVSWYQQVLGQGPQFIFQYYEKEERGRGNFPDRFSARQFPNYSSELNVNALLLGDSALYLCASSRTGGAGQPQHFGDGTRLSIL.

This chain links TRBV2 with TRBJ1-5; 8 bases agree with TRBD1. The ends lost 2 bases at V and 6 bases at J; junction bases unmatched: 6. CDR1 and CDR2 from the germline V gene are SNHLY and FYNNEI. The CDR3 extends over 15 amino acids. CDR3 residues: CASSEKSGGGQPQHF. CDR3 sequence (DNA): TGTGCCAGCAGTGAAAAATCAGGGGGCGGTCAGCCCCAGCATTTT.

This clone was observed once. The rearrangement links TRBV6-5 to TRBJ2-7; weak D call: TRBD2 (5 bases). V lost 0 bases and J 4 bases, leaving 13 bases between the germline ends. The CDR3 is 15 amino acids. Germline V gene data show CDR1 as MNHEY and CDR2 as SVGAGI. The CDR3 protein is CASSYSSSGKYEQYF. The CDR3 nucleotides are TGTGCCAGCAGTTACTCGTCCAGCGGCAAATACGAGCAGTACTTC.

The chain joins TRBV6-2 or TRBV6-3 to TRBJ2-5; the D gene is possibly TRBD2 (5 bases). Germline V gene lookup returns CDR1 MNHEY and CDR2 SVGEGT. V was clipped by 6 bases and J by 0 bases, with 11 bases between them. The CDR3 totals 14 residues. The CDR3 here is CASSPWRDQETQYF. The CDR3 nucleotides read TGTGCCAGCAGCCCCTGGCGGGACCAAGAGACCCAGTACTTC.

This chain links TRBV19 with TRBJ2-1; TRBD2 aligns across 9 bases. This CDR3 has 16 residues. V lost 5 bases and J lost 4; bases outside the gene matches: 9. The V gene's germline CDR1 is LNHDA and CDR2 SQIVND (reference sequence). The CDR3 sequence: CASSPVAGAGYNEQFF. The CDR3 DNA follows: TGTGCCAGTAGTCCTGTAGCGGGAGCGGGTTACAATGAGCAGTTCTTC.